This TCR beta chain appears in the sequencing data of a study of blood T cell repertoires in COVID-19. Study-wide background: Samples taken during acute and convalescent COVID-19 were collected in the United States, Italy and Spain.

Germline assignment: CDR1 LGHDT and CDR2 YNNKEL (reference sequence). The CDR3 length is 17 residues. The V and J ends lost 4 bases and 2 bases respectively, with 21 bases between them. TCRdb's table, derived via immunoSEQ multiplex PCR, lists solely in-frame clones and lacks some. The data hold about 260,000 clones, with over 75% observed a single time. Source material: peripheral blood. This chain connects TRBV3-1 (or the pseudogene TRBV3-2) to TRBJ2-7; tentatively, D is TRBD2 (5 bases). The TCR sequence derives from a woman in her fifties or sixties with acute or convalescent COVID-19. CDR3 residues: CASSRPSAGVTTYEQYF. CDR3 in DNA: TGTGCCAGCAGCCGGCCGTCCGCGGGCGTAACTACCTACGAGCAGTACTTC.